A single sample is the source of the 8 T cell receptor beta chains below, sequenced in a study of beta chain features in type 1 diabetes. As every portion of the isolated RNA was reverse transcribed, the sequencing read expressed TCRB transcripts. The assay was immunoSEQ multiplex PCR, and TCRdb's table has in-frame clones only and misses some. The data contain about 710,000 clones, over 12% of them singletons. These TCRs are of unknown antigen specificity. Study-wide results and limits: Shortening that was moderate but significant affected the TCRB CDR3s of Type 1 diabetes patients in all four CD4+ subsets.

The sequencing sample was made of naive CD4+ T cells from blood. These receptors came from a man younger than 35 with type 1 diabetes.

The sample holds a few counts of this clone. The rearrangement uses TRBV5-1 and TRBJ1-4; 7 bases fit TRBD1. The CDR3 is 15 residues long. Germline V gene lookup returns CDR1 SGHRS and CDR2 YFSETQ. Losses at the gene ends were 0 bases for V and 7 bases for J; bases not matched to a gene: 6. The CDR3 loop reads CASSLAATGTEKLFF. In DNA form, the CDR3 reads TGCGCCAGCAGCTTGGCCGCGACAGGGACTGAAAAACTGTTTTTT.

This clone appeared a few times. The chain uses TRBV30 and TRBJ2-1; no clear D gene. The V and J ends lost 3 bases and 0 bases respectively, with 18 bases between them. The germline gives CDR1 GTSNPN, CDR2 SVGIG (reference sequence). The CDR3 has 17 amino acids. The CDR3 nucleotides are TGTGCCTGGAGCCTTACTATGACGTCGAGCTCCTACAATGAGCAGTTCTTC. Translated: CAWSLTMTSSSYNEQFF. The whole variable domain, remainder taken from reference TRBV30 and TRBJ2-1, is SQTIHQWPATLVQPVGSPLSLECTVEGTSNPNLYWYRQAAGRGLQLLFYSVGIGQISSEVPQNLSASRPQDRQFILSSKKLLLSDSGFYLCAWSLTMTSSSYNEQFFGPGTRLTVL.

CDR3 residues: CASRGGVTYNEQFF. Written as DNA, the CDR3 is TGTGCCAGCCGAGGGGGAGTGACCTACAATGAGCAGTTCTTC. The V and J genes are TRBV6-1 and TRBJ2-1; D is possibly TRBD1 (6 bases). The CDR3 loop spans 14 amino acids. The V gene's germline CDR1 is MNHNS and CDR2 SASEGT. Trimming pared 8 bases from V and 2 bases from J, leaving 13 bases between.

This clone was detected only a few times. The V and J genes are TRBV28 and TRBJ2-1; D may correspond to TRBD1 or TRBD2 (7 bases each). Germline V gene lookup returns CDR1 MDHEN and CDR2 SYDVKM. The V end was cut by 3 bases, the J end by 9 bases, with 18 bases between. The CDR3 totals 15 residues. The DNA for the CDR3 is TGTGCCAGCAGTTTGCCCTCGACAGGGAGGGGTGAGCAGTTCTTC. This gives the protein CASSLPSTGRGEQFF.

In its sample, this clone was seen a few times. This chain joins TRBV5-4 and TRBJ2-7; 7 bases line up with TRBD1. The CDR3 is 13 residues long. After removal of 0 bases from V and 9 bases from J, the junction contained 6 bases not matched to a gene. Germline V gene lookup returns CDR1 SGHNT and CDR2 YYREEE (reference sequence). The DNA for the CDR3 is TGTGCCAGCAGCTTGGCGGGACAGACAGGGCAGTACTTC. Its translation is CASSLAGQTGQYF.

About this clone itself: The sample carries other DNA sequences with the same CDR3. The chain couples TRBV28 to TRBJ2-1; D gene ambiguous. The CDR3 extends over 12 amino acids. Germline CDR1 MDHEN, CDR2 SYDVKM. Trimming took off 5 bases at V and 7 bases at J, with 9 bases between the two ends. The DNA of the CDR3 is TGTGCCAGCAGTGTTCCGCGGAATGAGCAGTTCTTC. Translating it yields CASSVPRNEQFF.

The chain links TRBV5-1 to TRBJ2-3, with D perhaps assigned TRBD1 or TRBD2 (5 bases each). Deletions cut 3 bases from V and 4 bases from J, with 18 bases between. Germline V gene lookup returns CDR1 SGHRS and CDR2 YFSETQ. CDR3 length: 16 residues. The CDR3, as DNA: TGCGCCAGCAGCTCGGGGACGCTGGAAGGGCCAGATACGCAGTATTTT. Translation: CASSSGTLEGPDTQYF.

The chain joins TRBV7-9 to TRBJ1-6; D is uncertain. Germline V gene data show CDR1 as SEHNR and CDR2 as FQNEAQ (reference sequence). The V end lost 5 bases, the J end lost 0 bases, and 11 bases lay between the germline ends. CDR3 length: 16 amino acids. The CDR3 DNA reads as TGTGCCAGCAGCCTTACTCCTAGCTCCTATAATTCACCCCTCCACTTT. Translation gives CASSLTPSSYNSPLHF.